The 32 T cell receptor beta chains below all came from one sample that was sequenced in a study of cytotoxic CD8 clonotypes in ibrutinib-treated CLL. Repertoires were generated with immunoSEQ multiplex PCR, while TCRdb's copy carries only in-frame clones and drops some. The profile shows fewer than 150,000 clones, 80% to 90% of them singletons. Sequenced material: PBMCs, taken after 24 months of ibrutinib treatment. These receptors were obtained from a human donor with chronic lymphocytic leukemia.

This clone was seen a few times. The V and J genes are TRBV27 and TRBJ1-6; 7 bases map to TRBD1. V shed 2 bases, J shed 9 bases, and the junction held 4 bases outside the gene matches. Per germline, CDR1 MNHEY and CDR2 SMNVEV (reference sequence). This CDR3 is 14 amino acids long. The chain's CDR3 is CASSLQGGFSPLHF. The CDR3 DNA sequence: TGTGCCAGCAGTTTACAGGGGGGATTTTCACCCCTCCACTTT.

The sample holds a few counts of this clone. This chain connects TRBV28 to TRBJ1-2, with 7 positions matching TRBD1. The CDR3 runs to 14 residues. The junction had 8 bases not matched to a gene; V was cut back by 6 bases and J by 4 bases. Germline-derived CDR1 and CDR2 are MDHEN and SYDVKM. The CDR3 here is CASSRGGAGYGYTF. In DNA form, the CDR3 reads TGTGCCAGCAGCCGAGGGGGCGCAGGCTATGGCTACACCTTC.

The chain links TRBV6-6 to TRBJ1-2; 9 bases fit TRBD1. The germline V gene has CDR1 MNHNY and CDR2 SVGAGI (reference sequence). The J segment lost 0 bases and the V segment lost 5 bases, leaving 7 bases of the junction unmatched. This CDR3 has 16 amino acids. The CDR3 is CASSKTGTGTNYGYTF. Here the CDR3 DNA reads TGTGCCAGCAGTAAAACCGGGACAGGGACTAACTATGGCTACACCTTC.

This chain uses TRBV29-1 with TRBJ1-1; a possible D gene is TRBD1 (6 bases). Deletions cut 6 bases from V and 8 bases from J, with 19 bases between. Germline V gives CDR1 SQVTM, CDR2 ANQGSEA. This CDR3 comprises 13 residues. The CDR3 region is CSVAGALQDEAFF. In DNA, the CDR3 is TGCAGCGTGGCGGGGGCCCTCCAGGACGAAGCTTTCTTT.

The chain is built from TRBV12-5 and TRBJ1-5; weak D call: TRBD1 (6 bases). The CDR3 length is 17 residues. Germline lookup yields CDR1 LGHNT and CDR2 FRNRAP. Trimming stripped 0 bases from V and 5 bases from J, with 17 bases between. The CDR3 DNA follows: TGTGCTAGTGGTTTGGTACGGGTGTACAGGGAAGATCAGCCCCAGCATTTT. Its translation is CASGLVRVYREDQPQHF.

This sequence joins TRBV7-9 and TRBJ1-2; D might be TRBD1 (6 bases). This CDR3 is 14 amino acids long. Trimming stripped 1 base from V and 6 bases from J, with 12 bases between. The germline V gene encodes CDR1 SEHNR and CDR2 FQNEAQ (reference sequence). This CDR3 is CASSLDGRGHGYTF. The CDR3 DNA sequence: TGTGCCAGCAGCTTAGATGGCAGGGGTCATGGCTACACCTTC.

The chain carries TRBV14 and TRBJ2-2; D ambiguous. Germline lookup yields CDR1 SGHDN and CDR2 FVKESK. The CDR3 sequence is 12 residues long. Trimming took 5 bases from V and 8 from J, leaving 9 bases between them. CDR3 sequence reads: CASSYHGGELFF. The CDR3 DNA is TGTGCCAGCAGCTACCACGGGGGGGAGCTGTTTTTT.

The chain couples TRBV15 to TRBJ1-1; unclear D gene. This CDR3 contains 14 residues. V was pared by 0 bases and J by 1 base, with 6 bases between. Looked up from germline, CDR1 is LNHNV and CDR2 is YYDKDF (reference sequence). The DNA of the CDR3 is TGTGCCACCAGCAGAGATCGGCAGAACACTGAAGCTTTCTTT. Protein product: CATSRDRQNTEAFF. Supplemented by reference TRBV15 and TRBJ1-1, the full variable domain reads DAMVIQNPRYQVTQFGKPVTLSCSQTLNHNVMYWYQQKSSQAPKLLFHYYDKDFNNEADTPDNFQSRRPNTSFCFLDIRSPGLGDTAMYLCATSRDRQNTEAFFGQGTRLTVV.

The rearrangement links TRBV19 to TRBJ1-3; D might be TRBD1 (6 bases). Germline values: CDR1 LNHDA, CDR2 SQIVND (reference sequence). V was cut by 6 bases and J by 0 bases, with 9 bases left in between. The CDR3 spans 14 residues. The CDR3 here is CASSGQPSGNTIYF. For the CDR3, the DNA is TGTGCCAGTAGCGGACAGCCCTCTGGAAACACCATATATTTT.

The V gene is TRBV14, the J gene TRBJ2-7; D is uncertain. Germline V gives CDR1 SGHDN, CDR2 FVKESK. The CDR3 has 15 amino acids. Trimming took off 0 bases at V and 2 bases at J, with 11 bases between the two ends. This CDR3 reads CASSQDRVRAYEQYF. The CDR3 DNA is TGTGCCAGCAGCCAAGATCGGGTTAGGGCCTACGAGCAGTACTTC. Drawing the rest from reference TRBV14 and TRBJ2-7, the complete variable domain is EAGVTQFPSHSVIEKGQTVTLRCDPISGHDNLYWYRRVMGKEIKFLLHFVKESKQDESGMPNNRFLAERTGGTYSTLKVQPAELEDSGVYFCASSQDRVRAYEQYFGPGTRLTVT.

This clone has just a few counts. V usage is TRBV15 and J usage is TRBJ1-6; D is ambiguous. The CDR3 length is 14 residues. With 3 bases removed from V and 7 bases from J, the gap between germline ends came to 10 bases. Germline V gene data show CDR1 as LNHNV and CDR2 as YYDKDF (reference sequence). Here the CDR3 DNA reads TGTGCCACCAGCAGGACCGCTCAAAATTCACCCCTCCACTTT. Protein: CATSRTAQNSPLHF.

This clone was detected only once. This chain uses TRBV7-9 with TRBJ2-3; 11 bases match TRBD2. The germline V gene encodes CDR1 SEHNR and CDR2 FQNEAQ (reference sequence). This CDR3 has 15 amino acids. Trimming removed 5 bases from V and 1 base from J; junction bases left unmatched: 2. The CDR3 nucleotides read TGTGCCAGCAGCCCACTAGCGGGGGGCACAGATACGCAGTATTTT. Its protein product is CASSPLAGGTDTQYF.

The CDR3 DNA reads TGCGCCAGCAGCTCGCAAACTGGGTACAATGAGCAGTTCTTC. It is translated as CASSSQTGYNEQFF. V is TRBV5-1 and J is TRBJ2-1; D gene unclear. There are 14 residues in the CDR3. With 3 bases removed from V and 4 bases from J, the gap between germline ends came to 11 bases. CDR1 is SGHRS and CDR2 is YFSETQ in the germline V gene.

V is TRBV27 and J is TRBJ1-1; D unclear. Trimming took off 6 bases at V and 3 bases at J, with 11 bases between the two ends. This CDR3 is built from 13 residues. Germline V gives CDR1 MNHEY, CDR2 SMNVEV (reference sequence). CDR3 in amino acids: CASRLRIYTEAFF. CDR3 nucleotides: TGTGCCAGCAGGTTGAGGATATACACTGAAGCTTTCTTT.

This chain joins TRBV7-8 and TRBJ2-7, with TRBD1 as a possible D gene (6 bases). Germline CDR1 reads SGHVS; CDR2 reads FQNEAQ. V lost 3 bases and J lost 4, with 25 bases in between. The CDR3 sequence is 18 residues long. For the CDR3, the DNA is TGTGCCAGCAGCTTTAATACGGCTTTAGAACAGGGCCTATACGAGCAGTACTTC. This codes for CASSFNTALEQGLYEQYF.

The chain is built from TRBV10-3 and TRBJ2-7; 12 nucleotides match TRBD1. CDR3 length: 15 residues. The trim removed 6 bases at V and 3 bases at J, leaving 6 bases unmatched. The germline V gene has CDR1 ENHRY and CDR2 SYGVKD. The CDR3 protein is CAISLGQGAVYEQYF. CDR3 nucleotide sequence: TGTGCCATCAGCCTGGGACAGGGGGCTGTCTACGAGCAGTACTTC.

The chain joins TRBV5-1 to TRBJ1-2; 9 bases line up with TRBD1. Trimming at V came to 6 bases and at J to 6 bases, leaving 9 bases not matched to a gene. The CDR3 runs to 14 residues. Looked up from germline, CDR1 is SGHRS and CDR2 is YFSETQ. The CDR3 sequence: CASTVDRGWDGYTF. The CDR3 DNA reads as TGCGCCAGCACCGTGGACAGGGGATGGGATGGCTACACCTTC.

This sequence joins TRBV5-4 and TRBJ1-1, with D unclear. This CDR3 spans 16 amino acids. V was trimmed by 6 bases and J by 1 base, leaving 19 bases between them. Per germline, CDR1 SGHNT and CDR2 YYREEE (reference sequence). Here the CDR3 reads CASNLGAPNPNTEAFF. DNA of the CDR3: TGTGCCAGCAACCTGGGAGCCCCCAACCCGAACACTGAAGCTTTCTTT.

The rearrangement links TRBV29-1 to TRBJ1-5; 8 bases are a match to TRBD1. This CDR3 comprises 13 residues. J lost 5 bases, V lost 4 bases, and 4 bases had no gene match. Per germline, CDR1 SQVTM and CDR2 ANQGSEA. CDR3 protein: CSVAGGADQPQHF. Written as DNA, the CDR3 is TGCAGCGTTGCAGGGGGCGCGGATCAGCCCCAGCATTTT.

The chain recombines TRBV10-2 with TRBJ2-7, with TRBD1 matching over 9 bases. The CDR3 sequence is 15 residues long. V dropped 3 bases and J dropped 1; count of bases not matched to a gene: 4. From germline, CDR1 is WSHSY and CDR2 SAAADI. DNA of the CDR3: TGCGCCAGCAGTGACAGGGGGACAGGGTCCTACGAGCAGTACTTC. Translation: CASSDRGTGSYEQYF.

CDR3 residues: CASSPHGTGGRLEQYF. In nucleotides, the CDR3 is TGTGCCAGTAGTCCTCACGGGACAGGGGGGCGACTGGAGCAGTACTTC. This chain connects TRBV19 to TRBJ2-7; the match to TRBD1 covers 11 bases. After removal of 5 bases from V and 7 bases from J, the junction contained 13 bases not matched to a gene. Germline CDR1 is LNHDA and CDR2 is SQIVND (reference sequence). The CDR3 spans 16 residues.

The chain couples TRBV25-1 to TRBJ2-1, with TRBD1 identical over 12 bases. The CDR3 consists of 18 residues. The trim removed 4 bases at V and 4 bases at J, leaving 11 bases unmatched. Germline assignment: CDR1 MGHDK and CDR2 SYGVNS. The CDR3 nucleotides are TGTGCCAGCAGTGGCTCGCTTGGGACAGGGGGCCCTTACAATGAGCAGTTCTTC. It encodes CASSGSLGTGGPYNEQFF.

This chain links TRBV25-1 with TRBJ2-7; possibly TRBD2 for D (5 bases). Germline V gene sequence: CDR1 MGHDK, CDR2 SYGVNS. This CDR3 region has 13 residues. V lost 0 bases and J 6 bases, leaving 9 bases between the germline ends. The chain's CDR3 is CASSEYGGGEQYF. CDR3 sequence (DNA): TGTGCCAGCAGTGAATATGGAGGAGGCGAGCAGTACTTC.

This chain connects TRBV19 to TRBJ2-7; D is ambiguous. Per the germline V gene, CDR1 is LNHDA and CDR2 is SQIVND (reference sequence). CDR3 length equals 11 residues. The V and J ends lost 4 bases and 4 bases respectively, with 5 bases between them. DNA for the CDR3: TGTGCCAGTAGTAGTCTGTACGAGCAGTACTTC. It translates to CASSSLYEQYF. The entire variable domain, with the rest obtained from reference TRBV19 and TRBJ2-7, is as follows: DGGITQSPKYLFRKEGQNVTLSCEQNLNHDAMYWYRQDPGQGLRLIYYSQIVNDFQKGDIAEGYSVSREKKESFPLTVTSAQKNPTAFYLCASSSLYEQYFGPGTRLTVT.

The V call is TRBV11-2, the J call TRBJ1-4; D ambiguous. Germline lookup yields CDR1 SGHAT and CDR2 FQNNGV. V was shortened by 3 bases and J by 5 bases, with 7 bases between the two germline ends. This CDR3 comprises 13 residues. The CDR3 region has the DNA TGTGCCAGCAGCTTCGGGCACAATGAAAAACTGTTTTTT. It codes for CASSFGHNEKLFF.

The V gene is TRBV2, the J gene TRBJ2-2; no definite D call. V was shortened by 6 bases and J by 1 base, with 6 bases between the two germline ends. The CDR3 extends over 13 amino acids. CDR1 and CDR2 from the germline V gene are SNHLY and FYNNEI. The CDR3 DNA is TGTGCCAGCAGGTCACAGAACACCGGGGAGCTGTTTTTT. Its translation: CASRSQNTGELFF. Complete variable domain (other parts from reference TRBV2 and TRBJ2-2): EPEVTQTPSHQVTQMGQEVILRCVPISNHLYFYWYRQILGQKVEFLVSFYNNEISEKSEIFDDQFSVERPDGSNFTLKIRSTKLEDSAMYFCASRSQNTGELFFGEGSRLTVL.

The gene calls are TRBV30 and TRBJ1-3; D is unresolved. Germline V gene sequence: CDR1 GTSNPN, CDR2 SVGIG (reference sequence). V shed 7 bases and J shed 0 bases, with 22 bases lying between them. The CDR3 covers 17 residues. In nucleotides, the CDR3 is TGTGCCTCCCGGTCGGGTAGCGCTAGATCCTCTGGAAACACCATATATTTT. This encodes CASRSGSARSSGNTIYF. The entire variable domain, with the rest obtained from reference TRBV30 and TRBJ1-3, is as follows: SQTIHQWPATLVQPVGSPLSLECTVEGTSNPNLYWYRQAAGRGLQLLFYSVGIGQISSEVPQNLSASRPQDRQFILSSKKLLLSDSGFYLCASRSGSARSSGNTIYFGEGSWLTVV.

The J gene is TRBJ2-7, the V gene TRBV5-6; D perhaps matches TRBD1 (5 bases). The CDR3 is 13 amino acids. Germline V gene lookup returns CDR1 SGHDT and CDR2 YYEEEE. The V and J ends lost 0 bases and 3 bases respectively, with 7 bases between them. CDR3 residues: CASSLVDSYEQYF. The DNA for the CDR3 is TGTGCCAGCAGCTTGGTCGACAGCTACGAGCAGTACTTC.

The chain couples TRBV5-4 to TRBJ2-5; unclear D gene. V was cut by 0 bases and J by 5 bases, with 5 bases left in between. Germline V gives CDR1 SGHNT, CDR2 YYREEE (reference sequence). This CDR3 spans 12 amino acids. This chain's CDR3 is CASSLDWETQYF. As DNA, the CDR3 is TGTGCCAGCAGCTTGGACTGGGAGACCCAGTACTTC.

This chain joins TRBV5-1 and TRBJ2-7; D is perhaps TRBD1 or TRBD2 (5 bases each). Germline CDR1 is SGHRS and CDR2 is YFSETQ. The CDR3 extends over 15 amino acids. Trimming cost V 4 bases and J 6 bases, with 20 bases left between them. Written as DNA, the CDR3 is TGCGCCAGCAGCCTCGCCGGGACCAAGCCCGGCGAGCAGTACTTC. It translates to CASSLAGTKPGEQYF. Using reference TRBV5-1 and TRBJ2-7 for the parts outside the CDR3, the full variable domain is KAGVTQTPRYLIKTRGQQVTLSCSPISGHRSVSWYQQTPGQGLQFLFEYFSETQRNKGNFPGRFSGRQFSNSRSEMNVSTLELGDSALYLCASSLAGTKPGEQYFGPGTRLTVT.

The chain recombines TRBV5-4 with TRBJ1-4; TRBD1 aligns across 8 bases. The CDR3 consists of 15 residues. In germline, CDR1 is SGHNT, CDR2 YYREEE (reference sequence). J lost 8 bases, V lost 4 bases, and 10 bases had no gene match. CDR3 protein: CASSKAGGRGEKLFF. For the CDR3, the DNA is TGTGCCAGCAGCAAGGCAGGGGGCAGGGGAGAAAAACTGTTTTTT.

This chain links TRBV7-9 with TRBJ2-3, with 7 positions matching TRBD1. Germline CDR1 and CDR2: SEHNR and FQNEAQ (reference sequence). V trimming: 5 bases; J trimming: 2 bases; junction bases outside the gene matches: 16. The CDR3 totals 18 residues. The CDR3 nucleotides read TGTGCCAGCAGCCCCACCTTTACGGGACAGTATATCACAGATACGCAGTATTTT. As protein: CASSPTFTGQYITDTQYF.